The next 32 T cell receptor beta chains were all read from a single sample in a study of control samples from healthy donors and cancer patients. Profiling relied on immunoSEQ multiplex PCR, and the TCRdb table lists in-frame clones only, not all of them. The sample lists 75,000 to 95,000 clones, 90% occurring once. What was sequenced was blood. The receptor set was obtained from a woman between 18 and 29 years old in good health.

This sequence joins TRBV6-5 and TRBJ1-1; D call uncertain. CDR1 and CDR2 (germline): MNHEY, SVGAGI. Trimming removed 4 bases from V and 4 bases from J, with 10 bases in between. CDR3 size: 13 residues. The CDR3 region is CASSSSRSTEAFF. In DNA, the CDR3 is TGTGCCAGCAGTTCAAGTAGAAGCACTGAAGCTTTCTTT.

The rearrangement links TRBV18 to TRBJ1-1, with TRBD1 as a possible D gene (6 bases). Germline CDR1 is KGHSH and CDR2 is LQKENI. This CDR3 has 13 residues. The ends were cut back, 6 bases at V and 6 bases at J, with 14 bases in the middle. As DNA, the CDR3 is TGTGCCAGCTCCCCGGGGGGGCCTGCTGAAGCTTTCTTT. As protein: CASSPGGPAEAFF.

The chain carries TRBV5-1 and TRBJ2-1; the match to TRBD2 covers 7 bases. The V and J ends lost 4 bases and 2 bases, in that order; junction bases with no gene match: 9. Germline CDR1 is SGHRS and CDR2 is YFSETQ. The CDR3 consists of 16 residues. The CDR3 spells CASSRASLAAYNEQFF. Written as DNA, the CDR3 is TGCGCCAGCAGCCGGGCCTCGCTAGCGGCCTACAATGAGCAGTTCTTC.

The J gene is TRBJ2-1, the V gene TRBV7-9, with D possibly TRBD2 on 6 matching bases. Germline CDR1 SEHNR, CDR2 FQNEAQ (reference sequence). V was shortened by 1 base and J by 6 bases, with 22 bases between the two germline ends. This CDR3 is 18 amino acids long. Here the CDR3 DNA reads TGTGCCAGCAGCTTAGAACGGTCAGGCGGGGAGGCGTCCAATGAGCAGTTCTTC. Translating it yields CASSLERSGGEASNEQFF.

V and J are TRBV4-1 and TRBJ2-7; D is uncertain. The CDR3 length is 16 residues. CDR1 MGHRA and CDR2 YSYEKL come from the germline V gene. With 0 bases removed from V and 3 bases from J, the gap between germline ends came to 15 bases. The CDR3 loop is CASSQDPYPVNYEQYF. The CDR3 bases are TGCGCCAGCAGCCAAGATCCCTACCCGGTTAACTACGAGCAGTACTTC.

CDR3 in amino acids: CASSSASGGEYNEQFF. The DNA of the CDR3 is TGTGCCAGCAGTTCGGCTAGCGGGGGGGAATACAATGAGCAGTTCTTC. The chain joins TRBV6-5 to TRBJ2-1; 12 bases agree with TRBD2. The CDR3 consists of 16 residues. The V gene end was trimmed by 4 bases and the J gene end by 4 bases; junction bases not matched to a gene: 5. The germline gives CDR1 MNHEY, CDR2 SVGAGI.

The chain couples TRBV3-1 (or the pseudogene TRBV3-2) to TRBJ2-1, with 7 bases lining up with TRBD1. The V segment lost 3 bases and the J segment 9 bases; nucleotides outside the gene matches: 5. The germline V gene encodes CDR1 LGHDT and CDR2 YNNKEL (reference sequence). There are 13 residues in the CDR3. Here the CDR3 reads CASSQTGYGEQFF. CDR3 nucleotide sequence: TGTGCCAGCAGCCAGACAGGGTACGGTGAGCAGTTCTTC.

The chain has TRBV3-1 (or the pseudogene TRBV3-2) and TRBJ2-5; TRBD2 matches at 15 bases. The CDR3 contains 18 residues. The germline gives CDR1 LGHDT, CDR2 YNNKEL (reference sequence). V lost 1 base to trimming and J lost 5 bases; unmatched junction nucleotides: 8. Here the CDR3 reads CASSQAAGTSGGWETQYF. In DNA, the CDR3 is TGTGCCAGCAGCCAAGCCGCCGGGACTAGCGGGGGGTGGGAGACCCAGTACTTC.

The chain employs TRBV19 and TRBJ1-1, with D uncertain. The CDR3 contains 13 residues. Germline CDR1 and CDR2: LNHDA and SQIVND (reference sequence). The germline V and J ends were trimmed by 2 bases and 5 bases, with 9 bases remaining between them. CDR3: CASSIMAGTEAFF. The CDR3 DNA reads TGTGCCAGTAGTATAATGGCGGGGACTGAAGCTTTCTTT.

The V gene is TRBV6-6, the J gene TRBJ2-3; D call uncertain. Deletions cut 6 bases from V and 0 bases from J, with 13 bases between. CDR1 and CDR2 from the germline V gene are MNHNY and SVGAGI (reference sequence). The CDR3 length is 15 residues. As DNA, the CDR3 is TGTGCCAGCAGCTTAGGGATGCCCAGCACAGATACGCAGTATTTT. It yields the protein CASSLGMPSTDTQYF.

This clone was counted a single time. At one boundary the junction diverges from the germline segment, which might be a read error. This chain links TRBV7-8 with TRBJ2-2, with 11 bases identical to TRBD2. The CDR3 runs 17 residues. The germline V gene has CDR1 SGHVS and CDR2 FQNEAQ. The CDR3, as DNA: TGTGCCAGCAGCAAACTAGCGGGGGCGGGTAGTACCGGTGAGCTGTTTTTT. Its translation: CASSKLAGAGSTGELFF.

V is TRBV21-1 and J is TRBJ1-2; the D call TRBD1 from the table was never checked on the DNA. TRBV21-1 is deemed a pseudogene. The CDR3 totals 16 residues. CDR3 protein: CASSKGWTGQNYGYTF. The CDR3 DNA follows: TGTGCCAGCAGCAAAGGGTGGACAGGGCAAAACTATGGCTACACCTTC.

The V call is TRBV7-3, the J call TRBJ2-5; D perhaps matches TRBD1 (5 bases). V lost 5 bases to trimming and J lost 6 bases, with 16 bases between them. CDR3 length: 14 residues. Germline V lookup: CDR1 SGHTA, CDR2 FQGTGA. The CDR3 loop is CASSANPRVQTQYF. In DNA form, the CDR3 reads TGTGCCAGCAGCGCCAACCCCAGGGTTCAGACCCAGTACTTC.

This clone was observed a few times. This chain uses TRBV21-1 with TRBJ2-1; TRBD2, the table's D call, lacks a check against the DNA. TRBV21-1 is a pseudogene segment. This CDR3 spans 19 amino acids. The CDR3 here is CASSKESGGVGLSYNEQFF. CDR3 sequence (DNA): TGTGCCAGCAGCAAAGAGTCGGGGGGCGTAGGCTTATCCTACAATGAGCAGTTCTTC.

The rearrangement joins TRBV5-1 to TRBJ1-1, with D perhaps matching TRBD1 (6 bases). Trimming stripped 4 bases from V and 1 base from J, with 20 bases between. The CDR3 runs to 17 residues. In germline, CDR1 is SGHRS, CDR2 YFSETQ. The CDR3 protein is CASSQAGGPRRNTEAFF. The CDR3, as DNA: TGCGCCAGCAGCCAGGCGGGGGGCCCCCGGCGGAACACTGAAGCTTTCTTT.

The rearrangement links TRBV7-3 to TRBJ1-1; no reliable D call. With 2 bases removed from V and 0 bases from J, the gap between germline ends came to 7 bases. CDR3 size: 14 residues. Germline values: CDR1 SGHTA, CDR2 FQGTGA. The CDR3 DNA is TGTGCCAGCAGCTTACGGGCCCTGAACACTGAAGCTTTCTTT. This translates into CASSLRALNTEAFF. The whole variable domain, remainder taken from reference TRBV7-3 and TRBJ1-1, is GAGVSQTPSNKVTEKGKYVELRCDPISGHTALYWYRQSLGQGPEFLIYFQGTGAADDSGLPNDRFFAVRPEGSVSTLKIQRTERGDSAVYLCASSLRALNTEAFFGQGTRLTVV.

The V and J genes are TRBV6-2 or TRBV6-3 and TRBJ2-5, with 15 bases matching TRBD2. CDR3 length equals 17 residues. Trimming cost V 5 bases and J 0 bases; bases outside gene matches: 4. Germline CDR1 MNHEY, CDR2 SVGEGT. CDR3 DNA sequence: TGTGCCAGCAGTCGGGGACTAGCGGGGGGAAACCAAGAGACCCAGTACTTC. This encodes CASSRGLAGGNQETQYF.

The CDR3 DNA is TGTGCCAGCAGCTTATTTGGAGGCTCTGGAAACACCATATATTTT. It codes for CASSLFGGSGNTIYF. This rearrangement joins TRBV11-2 to TRBJ1-3; D remains ambiguous. Deletions cut 2 bases from V and 0 bases from J, with 8 bases between. The CDR3 consists of 15 residues. The V gene's germline CDR1 is SGHAT and CDR2 FQNNGV.

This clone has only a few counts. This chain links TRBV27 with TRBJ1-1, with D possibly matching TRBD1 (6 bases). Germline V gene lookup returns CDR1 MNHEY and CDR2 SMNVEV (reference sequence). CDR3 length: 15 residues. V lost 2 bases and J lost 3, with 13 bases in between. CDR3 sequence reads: CASSLLGGPDTEAFF. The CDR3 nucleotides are TGTGCCAGCAGTTTACTTGGGGGCCCGGACACTGAAGCTTTCTTT.

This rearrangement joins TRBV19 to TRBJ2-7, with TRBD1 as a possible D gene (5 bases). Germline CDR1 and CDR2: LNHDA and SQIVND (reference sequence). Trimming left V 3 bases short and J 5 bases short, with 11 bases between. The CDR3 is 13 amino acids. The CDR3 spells CASSISGNNEQYF. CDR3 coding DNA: TGTGCCAGTAGTATCTCAGGGAACAACGAGCAGTACTTC. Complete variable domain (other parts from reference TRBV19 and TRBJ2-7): DGGITQSPKYLFRKEGQNVTLSCEQNLNHDAMYWYRQDPGQGLRLIYYSQIVNDFQKGDIAEGYSVSREKKESFPLTVTSAQKNPTAFYLCASSISGNNEQYFGPGTRLTVT.

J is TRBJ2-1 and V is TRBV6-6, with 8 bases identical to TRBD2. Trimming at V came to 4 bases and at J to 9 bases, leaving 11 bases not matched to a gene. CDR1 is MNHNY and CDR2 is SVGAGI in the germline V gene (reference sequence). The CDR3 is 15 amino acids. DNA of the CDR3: TGTGCCAGCAGTTCTCGGGGGGGAATAGTCGGTGAGCAGTTCTTC. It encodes CASSSRGGIVGEQFF.

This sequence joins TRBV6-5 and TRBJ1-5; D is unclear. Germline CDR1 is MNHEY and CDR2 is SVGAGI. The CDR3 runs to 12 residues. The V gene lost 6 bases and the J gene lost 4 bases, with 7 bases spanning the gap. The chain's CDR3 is CASRAANQPQHF. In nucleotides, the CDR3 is TGTGCCAGCAGGGCGGCGAATCAGCCCCAGCATTTT.

The CDR3, as DNA: TGCAGTGCTACTGACAGGCCCTTACTCAATCAGCCCCAGCATTTT. This gives the protein CSATDRPLLNQPQHF. The chain recombines TRBV20-1 with TRBJ1-5; D perhaps matches TRBD1 (6 bases). The CDR3 length is 15 residues. The germline V and J ends were trimmed by 4 bases and 3 bases, with 16 bases remaining between them. Germline V CDR1 and CDR2: DFQATT, SNEGSKA (reference sequence).

CDR3 loop: CASSQDDRAYLYTF. CDR3 nucleotides: TGCGCCAGCAGCCAAGATGATCGAGCCTACCTCTACACCTTC. V is TRBV4-1 and J is TRBJ1-2; D not certain. Trimming stripped 0 bases from V and 10 bases from J, with 15 bases between. This CDR3 contains 14 residues. CDR1 is MGHRA, CDR2 YSYEKL, per germline.

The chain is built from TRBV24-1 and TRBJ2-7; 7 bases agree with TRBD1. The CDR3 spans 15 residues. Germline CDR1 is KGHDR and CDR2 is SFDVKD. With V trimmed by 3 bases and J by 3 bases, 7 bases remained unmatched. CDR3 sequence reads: CATSDGDRAHYEQYF. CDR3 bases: TGTGCCACCAGTGATGGCGACAGGGCCCACTACGAGCAGTACTTC.

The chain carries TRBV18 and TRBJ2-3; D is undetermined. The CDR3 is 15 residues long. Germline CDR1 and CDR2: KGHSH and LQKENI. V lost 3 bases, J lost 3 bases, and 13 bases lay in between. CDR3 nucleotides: TGTGCCAGCTCACCGGAGTTTCCAATTACAGATACGCAGTATTTT. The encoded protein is CASSPEFPITDTQYF.

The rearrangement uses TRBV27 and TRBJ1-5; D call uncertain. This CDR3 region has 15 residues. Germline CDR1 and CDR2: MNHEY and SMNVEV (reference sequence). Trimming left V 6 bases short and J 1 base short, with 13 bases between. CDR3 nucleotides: TGTGCCAGCAGCCCCGGCCTCAGGAGCAATCAGCCCCAGCATTTT. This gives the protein CASSPGLRSNQPQHF.

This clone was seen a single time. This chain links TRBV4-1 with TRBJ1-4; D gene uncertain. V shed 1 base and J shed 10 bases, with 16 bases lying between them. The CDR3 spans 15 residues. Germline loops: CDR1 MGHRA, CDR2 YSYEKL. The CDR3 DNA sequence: TGCGCCAGCAGCCAAGGCCTCCTGGGATTTGGAAAACTGTTTTTT. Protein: CASSQGLLGFGKLFF.

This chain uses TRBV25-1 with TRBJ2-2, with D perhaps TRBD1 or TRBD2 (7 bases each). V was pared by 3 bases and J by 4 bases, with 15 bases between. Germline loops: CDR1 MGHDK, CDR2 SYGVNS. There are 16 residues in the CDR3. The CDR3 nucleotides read TGTGCCAGCAGTGACCTGACAGGGAGGGGCACCGGGGAGCTGTTTTTT. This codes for CASSDLTGRGTGELFF.

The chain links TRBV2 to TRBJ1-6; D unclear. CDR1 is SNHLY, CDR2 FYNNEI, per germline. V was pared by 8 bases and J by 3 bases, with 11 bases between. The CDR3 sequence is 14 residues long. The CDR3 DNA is TGTGCCAGCGTTACCGGGAACTATAATTCACCCCTCCACTTT. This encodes CASVTGNYNSPLHF.

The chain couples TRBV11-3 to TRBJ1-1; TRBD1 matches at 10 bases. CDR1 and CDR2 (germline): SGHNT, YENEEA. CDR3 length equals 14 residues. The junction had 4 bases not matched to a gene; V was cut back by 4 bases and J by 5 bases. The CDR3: CASSSGQGGTEAFF. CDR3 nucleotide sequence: TGTGCCAGCAGCTCTGGACAGGGGGGAACTGAAGCTTTCTTT.

In DNA form, the CDR3 reads TGTGCCAGCAGCTTGGTTTGGGCCGGGCGAGGGAATCAGCCCCAGCATTTT. Amino acid sequence: CASSLVWAGRGNQPQHF. The rearrangement joins TRBV5-4 to TRBJ1-5; the D is unclear. The V gene lost 0 bases and the J gene lost 4 bases, with 17 bases spanning the gap. This CDR3 has 17 residues. From germline, CDR1 is SGHNT and CDR2 YYREEE (reference sequence).